One and the same sample provided the 7 T cell receptor beta chains below, sequenced in a study of cytomegalovirus exposure and HLA in healthy donors. Primers included in the PCR were 60 Vbeta and 13 Jbeta primers. Produced via immunoSEQ multiplex PCR; TCRdb's table is partial and in-frame only. The sample lists hundreds of thousands of clones; around 80% were seen once. Sequencing was performed on PBMCs. Receptors originate from a man younger than 35 in good health and CMV-seronegative.

The rearrangement uses TRBV4-1 and TRBJ2-3; 12 bases agree with TRBD2. This CDR3 region has 17 residues. Trimming at V came to 0 bases and at J to 4 bases, leaving 5 bases not matched to a gene. Germline CDR1 MGHRA, CDR2 YSYEKL. The CDR3 DNA is TGCGCCAGCAGCCAAGAACCACTAGCGGGAGGTTCAGATACGCAGTATTTT. Protein: CASSQEPLAGGSDTQYF.

This clone was detected only once. The chain is built from TRBV10-1 and TRBJ2-7; weak D call: TRBD2 (6 bases). V lost 0 bases and J 3 bases, leaving 15 bases between the germline ends. The CDR3 is 16 amino acids. Germline V gene data show CDR1 as WNHNN and CDR2 as SYGVQD (reference sequence). In DNA, the CDR3 is TGCGCCAGCAGTGAGTCGGAGGGCATTGCGGGCTACGAGCAGTACTTC. This translates into CASSESEGIAGYEQYF.

A few counts support this clone. V gene TRBV9 combines with J gene TRBJ2-7; D is perhaps TRBD2 (5 bases). There are 15 residues in the CDR3. Trimming removed 0 bases at V and 0 bases at J, with 10 bases between. Germline V gives CDR1 SGDLS, CDR2 YYNGEE. In DNA form, the CDR3 reads TGTGCCAGCAGCGTAGGTGGGCTAGCCTCCTACGAGCAGTACTTC. It translates to CASSVGGLASYEQYF.

The chain employs TRBV9 and TRBJ2-4; 9 bases are shared with TRBD1. The CDR3 is 13 amino acids. Germline CDR1 and CDR2: SGDLS and YYNGEE. V shed 5 bases and J 8 bases; nucleotides not matched to a gene: 5. CDR3 sequence: CASSGGQGYIQYF. In DNA, the CDR3 is TGTGCCAGCAGTGGAGGACAGGGGTACATTCAGTACTTC.

This chain joins TRBV7-8 and TRBJ1-1, with 8 positions matching TRBD1. This CDR3 contains 15 residues. V shed 5 bases and J 0 bases; nucleotides not matched to a gene: 5. Germline CDR1 SGHVS, CDR2 FQNEAQ. The DNA of the CDR3 is TGTGCCAGCAGCCCGGGACAGGCGGTGAACACTGAAGCTTTCTTT. Its protein is CASSPGQAVNTEAFF.

This chain uses TRBV5-1 with TRBJ2-5; D may be TRBD2 (5 bases). The length of the CDR3 is 14 residues. Germline assignment: CDR1 SGHRS and CDR2 YFSETQ. Trimming left V 3 bases short and J 4 bases short, with 13 bases between. The DNA for the CDR3 is TGCGCCAGCAGCTACAATCACGGAGGAGAGACCCAGTACTTC. Translating gives CASSYNHGGETQYF. The full variable domain, with the rest looked up from reference TRBV5-1 and TRBJ2-5, is KAGVTQTPRYLIKTRGQQVTLSCSPISGHRSVSWYQQTPGQGLQFLFEYFSETQRNKGNFPGRFSGRQFSNSRSEMNVSTLELGDSALYLCASSYNHGGETQYFGPGTRLLVL.

The chain has TRBV9 and TRBJ1-1; 7 bases line up with TRBD1. Trimming took 4 bases from V and 5 from J; bases not matched to a gene: 8. The CDR3 extends over 14 amino acids. The germline V gene encodes CDR1 SGDLS and CDR2 YYNGEE. The CDR3 sequence: CASSMQGELTEAFF. The CDR3, as DNA: TGTGCCAGCAGCATGCAGGGGGAATTAACTGAAGCTTTCTTT.